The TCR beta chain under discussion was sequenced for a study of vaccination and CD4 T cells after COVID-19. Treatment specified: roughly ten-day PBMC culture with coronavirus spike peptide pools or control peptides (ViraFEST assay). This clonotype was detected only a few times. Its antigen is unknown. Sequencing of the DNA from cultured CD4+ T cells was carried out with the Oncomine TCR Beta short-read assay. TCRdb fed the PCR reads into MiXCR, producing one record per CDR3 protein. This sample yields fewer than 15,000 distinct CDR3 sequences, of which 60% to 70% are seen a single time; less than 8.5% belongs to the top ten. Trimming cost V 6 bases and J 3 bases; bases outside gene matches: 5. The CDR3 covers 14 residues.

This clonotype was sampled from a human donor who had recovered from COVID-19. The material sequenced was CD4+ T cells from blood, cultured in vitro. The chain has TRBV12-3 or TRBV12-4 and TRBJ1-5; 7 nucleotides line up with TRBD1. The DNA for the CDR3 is TGTGCCAGCAGCTTCACAGGGGACAATCAGCCCCAGCATTTT. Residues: CASSFTGDNQPQHF.